This T cell receptor beta chain is from a study of CD8+ T cells in alopecia areata. General observations from the study: Normal scalp had lower clonality than lesional scalp, with alopecia totalis/universalis lesions showing this most strongly. Possibly as an HLA-related effect, TCR sharing across patients appeared less clear than in mice. Sequence data from scalp samples additionally include resident alphabeta T cells of normal skin.

CD4+ and CD8+ T cells were sorted from PBMCs. The V gene end was trimmed by 4 bases and the J gene end by 4 bases; junction bases not matched to a gene: 3. The CDR3 length is 13 residues. Per germline, CDR1 LNHDA and CDR2 SQIVND (reference sequence). Concerning this clone: Antigen: not known.

cDNA reverse transcribed from extracted RNA served as the sequencing template. Produced via immunoSEQ multiplex PCR; TCRdb's table is partial and in-frame only. Among around 100,000 clones listed, 55% were seen once. The receptor's source is a human donor in good health. V usage is TRBV19 and J usage is TRBJ2-7; the match to TRBD1 covers 8 bases. The sequenced sample was CD4+ T cells sorted from blood. CDR3: CASSRGQGYEQYF. DNA of the CDR3: TGTGCCAGTAGTAGAGGACAGGGTTACGAGCAGTACTTC.